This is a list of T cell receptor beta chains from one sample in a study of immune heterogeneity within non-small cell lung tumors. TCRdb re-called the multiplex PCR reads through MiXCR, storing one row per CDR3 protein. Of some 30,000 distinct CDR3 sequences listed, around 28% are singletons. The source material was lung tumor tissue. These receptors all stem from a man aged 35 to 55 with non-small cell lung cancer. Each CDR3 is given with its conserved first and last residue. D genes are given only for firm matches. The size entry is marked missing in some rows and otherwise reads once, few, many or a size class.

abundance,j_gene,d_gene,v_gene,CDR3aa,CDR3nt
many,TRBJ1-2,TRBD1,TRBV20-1,CSASLRTGIGGYTF,TGCAGTGCTAGCCTCAGGACAGGGATAGGAGGCTACACCTTC
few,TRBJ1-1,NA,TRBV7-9,CASTMNTEAFF,TGTGCCAGCACCATGAACACTGAAGCTTTCTTT
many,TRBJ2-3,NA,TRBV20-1,CSARDPITDTQYF,TGCAGTGCTAGAGATCCCATCACAGATACGCAGTATTTT
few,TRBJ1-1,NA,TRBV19,CASSIVGAQTEAFF,TGTGCCAGTAGTATTGTGGGGGCTCAGACTGAAGCTTTCTTT
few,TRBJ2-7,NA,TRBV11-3,CASSLGGGAEEQYF,TGTGCCAGCAGCTTAGGGGGGGGGGCTGAAGAGCAGTACTTC
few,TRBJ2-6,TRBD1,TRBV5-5,CASSLWLRGRSWANVLTF,TGTGCCAGCAGCTTGTGGCTAAGGGGGCGGAGTTGGGCCAACGTCCTGACTTTC
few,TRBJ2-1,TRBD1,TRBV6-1,CASSRRTGADEQFF,TGTGCCAGCAGTCGGAGGACAGGGGCGGATGAGCAGTTCTTC
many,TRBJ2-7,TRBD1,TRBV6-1,CASSGGQGVPPEQYF,TGTGCCAGCAGTGGAGGACAGGGCGTCCCCCCCGAGCAGTACTTC
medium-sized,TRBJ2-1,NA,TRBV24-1,CATSDSYEQFF,TGTGCCACCAGTGATTCTTATGAGCAGTTCTTC
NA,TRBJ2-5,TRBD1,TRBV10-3,CAISEPGTGAETQYF,TGTGCCATCAGTGAGCCAGGGACAGGGGCGGAGACCCAGTACTTC
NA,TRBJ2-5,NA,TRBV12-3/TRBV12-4,CASTPKGRETQYF,TGTGCCAGCACCCCCAAGGGGAGGGAGACCCAGTACTTC
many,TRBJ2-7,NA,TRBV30,CAWGQFLPYEQYF,TGTGCCTGGGGACAGTTTCTCCCCTACGAGCAGTACTTC
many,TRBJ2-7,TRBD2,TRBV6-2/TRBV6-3,CASRYTSGASYEQYF,TGTGCCAGCAGATACACTAGCGGGGCTTCCTACGAGCAGTACTTC
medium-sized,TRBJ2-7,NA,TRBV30,CAWSTGNSYEQYF,TGTGCCTGGAGCACAGGGAACTCCTACGAGCAGTACTTC
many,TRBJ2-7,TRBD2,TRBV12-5,CASGPPGLASYEQYF,TGTGCTAGTGGACCGCCGGGACTAGCGAGCTACGAGCAGTACTTC
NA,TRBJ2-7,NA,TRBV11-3,CRQSYEQYF,TGTAGGCAGTCCTACGAGCAGTACTTC